This T cell receptor beta chain was recorded in a study of T-cell memory formation after mild COVID-19. This clonotype turned up a few times. Its cognate antigen is unknown. One end of the junction fails to match germline, which may point to a read error. Germline assignment: CDR1 SGHVS and CDR2 FNYEAQ. CDR3 length: 14 amino acids. TCRdb redid the calling of the 5' RACE reads with MiXCR, one entry per CDR3 protein. The sample shows about 410,000 distinct CDR3 sequences, under 25% of them seen only once. General observations from the study: Clones that contracted from day 15 to 85 had balanced CD4/CD8; later expanders were CD4+ biased. Pre-infection memory harbored some responding clones, suggesting cross-reactive memory joined.

Sequenced sample: PBMCs or a T cell subset sorted from them (not recorded which). This chain joins TRBV7-6 and TRBJ2-1, with 7 nucleotides matching TRBD1. The TCR originated in an adult woman who had mild COVID-19 (a few samples of this study predate the infection). Cell type and time point are not known. The CDR3 loop reads CASSLEGAGGLQFF. The CDR3 bases are TGTGCCAGCAGTTTAGAGGGGGCGGGCGGACTTCAGTTCTTC.